These 6 T cell receptor beta chains originate from one sample sequenced in a study of T-cell reconstitution after alpha-beta-depleted transplantation in children. Preparation of the TCRbeta library was carried out with unique molecular identifiers. TCRdb ran MiXCR on the PCR reads and lists one entry per CDR3 protein. The table records about 1,000,000 distinct CDR3 sequences, around 30% of them present only once. The sample in question was PBMCs, mostly from graft donor cells, obtained 360 days after TCRalphabeta/CD19-depleted stem cell transplant. Source of these receptors: a boy younger than two who had a stem cell transplant for SCID, so the T cells may come from the graft donor.

V usage is TRBV5-1 and J usage is TRBJ2-1, with TRBD1 identical over 7 bases. Germline CDR1 and CDR2: SGHRS and YFSETQ. The CDR3 sequence is 18 residues long. With V trimmed by 0 bases and J by 6 bases, 15 bases remained unmatched. This chain's CDR3 is CASSLVPSGTVVSNEQFF. Here the CDR3 DNA reads TGCGCCAGCAGCTTGGTACCTTCCGGGACAGTCGTTTCCAATGAGCAGTTCTTC.

This clonotype was seen only a few times. A read error may produce the germline difference seen at one junction end. The J gene is TRBJ2-1, the V gene TRBV12-3 or TRBV12-4, with D tentatively TRBD2 (6 bases). This CDR3 contains 17 residues. Here the CDR3 DNA reads TGTGCCAGCAGACGAAATTCGGGACTTATATCCTCCAATGAGCAGTTCTTC. Translated, it gives CASRRNSGLISSNEQFF.

The chain joins TRBV10-1 to TRBJ2-1; 7 nucleotides align to TRBD2. Trimming at V came to 0 bases and at J to 4 bases, leaving 3 bases not matched to a gene. There are 15 residues in the CDR3. Per the germline V gene, CDR1 is WNHNN and CDR2 is SYGVQD (reference sequence). For the CDR3, the DNA is TGCGCCAGCAGTGAGTCGCTAGCGGTATACAATGAGCAGTTCTTC. Protein sequence: CASSESLAVYNEQFF.

A few counts support this clonotype. The rearrangement links TRBV15 to TRBJ1-3; D perhaps matches TRBD1 (6 bases). V was cut by 1 base and J by 1 base, with 17 bases left in between. Germline V gives CDR1 LNHNV, CDR2 YYDKDF (reference sequence). There are 18 residues in the CDR3. The CDR3, as DNA: TGTGCCACCAGCAGAGCCATCGTAGGGGGAGGATCTGGAAACACCATATATTTT. It translates to CATSRAIVGGGSGNTIYF.

The rearrangement uses TRBV5-1 and TRBJ2-3; D perhaps matches TRBD1 (6 bases). Germline CDR1 SGHRS, CDR2 YFSETQ. Trimming stripped 2 bases from V and 1 base from J, with 11 bases between. The CDR3 sequence is 15 residues long. Here the CDR3 reads CASSLSGQRTDTQYF. DNA of the CDR3: TGCGCCAGCAGCTTATCGGGACAACGCACAGATACGCAGTATTTT.

CDR3 region: CASSLYQGTTYEQYF. CDR3 sequence (DNA): TGTGCCAGCAGCTTGTACCAAGGGACTACCTACGAGCAGTACTTC. The chain joins TRBV5-5 to TRBJ2-7; 7 bases agree with TRBD2. This CDR3 comprises 15 residues. V dropped 1 base and J dropped 2; count of bases not matched to a gene: 6. Germline V gene data show CDR1 as SGHKS and CDR2 as YYEKEE (reference sequence). The entire variable domain, with the rest obtained from reference TRBV5-5 and TRBJ2-7, is as follows: DAGVTQSPTHLIKTRGQQVTLRCSPISGHKSVSWYQQVLGQGPQFIFQYYEKEERGRGNFPDRFSARQFPNYSSELNVNALLLGDSALYLCASSLYQGTTYEQYFGPGTRLTVT.